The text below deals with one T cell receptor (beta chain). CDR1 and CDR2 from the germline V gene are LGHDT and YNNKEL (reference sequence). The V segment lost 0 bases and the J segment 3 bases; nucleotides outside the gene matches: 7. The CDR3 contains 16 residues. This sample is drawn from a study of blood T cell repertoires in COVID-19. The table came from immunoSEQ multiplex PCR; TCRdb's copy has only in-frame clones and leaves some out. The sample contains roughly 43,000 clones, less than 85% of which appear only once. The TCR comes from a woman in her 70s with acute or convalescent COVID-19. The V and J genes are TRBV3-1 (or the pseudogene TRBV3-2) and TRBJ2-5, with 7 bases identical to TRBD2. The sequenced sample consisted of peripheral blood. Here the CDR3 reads CASSQEAWTREETQYF. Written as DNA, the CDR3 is TGTGCCAGCAGCCAAGAAGCCTGGACTAGGGAAGAGACCCAGTACTTC.